Presented here are 18 T cell receptor beta chains from one specimen sequenced in a study of blood T cell repertoires in COVID-19. TCRdb keeps only in-frame clones here, not all; method: immunoSEQ multiplex PCR. In the table there are approximately 250,000 clones, approximately 87% of which are singletons. The sequenced sample consisted of peripheral blood. These receptors were collected from a man in his 60s who had recovered from COVID-19.

V and J are TRBV5-1 and TRBJ1-4, with D unclear. The CDR3 length is 15 residues. From germline, CDR1 is SGHRS and CDR2 YFSETQ. With 4 bases removed from V and 0 bases from J, the gap between germline ends came to 10 bases. The CDR3 is CASSIGGATNEKLFF. The CDR3 DNA reads as TGCGCCAGCAGCATTGGCGGGGCAACTAATGAAAAACTGTTTTTT.

The J gene is TRBJ1-2, the V gene TRBV4-1; 8 positions agree with TRBD1. J lost 4 bases, V lost 1 base, and 8 bases had no gene match. CDR3 length: 16 residues. Germline loops: CDR1 MGHRA, CDR2 YSYEKL. The CDR3 is CASSQVRQGSGYGYTF. CDR3 DNA: TGCGCCAGCAGCCAAGTTCGACAGGGGAGCGGCTATGGCTACACCTTC.

In its sample, this clone was seen a few times. The chain recombines TRBV3-1 (or the pseudogene TRBV3-2) with TRBJ1-3; TRBD1 agrees at 10 bases. The CDR3 runs 15 residues. Germline CDR1 reads LGHDT; CDR2 reads YNNKEL (reference sequence). With V trimmed by 3 bases and J by 4 bases, 3 bases remained unmatched. The CDR3 nucleotides are TGTGCCAGCAGCCAGGGACAGGGGTTCGGAAACACCATATATTTT. It encodes CASSQGQGFGNTIYF.

This sequence joins TRBV9 and TRBJ2-1; 9 nucleotides line up with TRBD1. With V trimmed by 2 bases and J by 2 bases, 2 bases remained unmatched. The CDR3 has 15 residues. Germline V gene lookup returns CDR1 SGDLS and CDR2 YYNGEE. The CDR3 region has the DNA TGTGCCAGCAGCGTTACAGGGGGCGCCTACAATGAGCAGTTCTTC. Its translation is CASSVTGGAYNEQFF.

This clone is a singleton in its sample. This chain uses TRBV28 with TRBJ2-7; the D gene is possibly TRBD1 (6 bases). The CDR3 is 15 amino acids. Germline V gene data show CDR1 as MDHEN and CDR2 as SYDVKM. Trimming cost V 6 bases and J 1 base, with 16 bases left between them. CDR3 region: CASSLTGTGSYEQYF. The CDR3 DNA reads as TGTGCCAGCAGCCTAACAGGGACCGGTTCCTACGAGCAGTACTTC.

The chain carries TRBV30 and TRBJ1-2; D is perhaps TRBD1 (5 bases). Trimming took off 3 bases at V and 5 bases at J, with 16 bases between the two ends. This CDR3 comprises 14 residues. Germline-derived CDR1 and CDR2 are GTSNPN and SVGIG (reference sequence). The CDR3 DNA sequence: TGTGCCTGGAGGGGGCAGGGCAGAGAATATGGCTACACCTTC. Encoded protein: CAWRGQGREYGYTF. Drawing the rest from reference TRBV30 and TRBJ1-2, the complete variable domain is SQTIHQWPATLVQPVGSPLSLECTVEGTSNPNLYWYRQAAGRGLQLLFYSVGIGQISSEVPQNLSASRPQDRQFILSSKKLLLSDSGFYLCAWRGQGREYGYTFGSGTRLTVV.

This clone was found once. This sequence joins TRBV5-4 and TRBJ2-3; D is possibly TRBD2 (5 bases). The ends were cut back, 5 bases at V and 0 bases at J, with 16 bases in the middle. Per the germline V gene, CDR1 is SGHNT and CDR2 is YYREEE (reference sequence). The length of the CDR3 is 16 residues. The CDR3 DNA reads as TGTGCCAGCAGTCCAATTGACTACTTAAGCACAGATACGCAGTATTTT. Encoded protein: CASSPIDYLSTDTQYF.

This clone was counted once. CDR3 bases: TGTGCCAGTAGTAATGGGCAGGGATCCTACGAGCAGTACTTC. It yields the protein CASSNGQGSYEQYF. This chain connects TRBV19 to TRBJ2-7, with D possibly being TRBD1 (5 bases). Between the trimmed V and J ends, which lost 4 bases and 1 base, there was a span of 11 bases. Germline V gene sequence: CDR1 LNHDA, CDR2 SQIVND (reference sequence). The CDR3 loop spans 14 amino acids.

The rearrangement uses TRBV3-1 (or the pseudogene TRBV3-2) and TRBJ1-2; tentative D call: TRBD1 (5 bases). This CDR3 region has 13 residues. The V end lost 0 bases, the J end lost 4 bases, and 6 bases lay between the germline ends. The V gene's germline CDR1 is LGHDT and CDR2 YNNKEL (reference sequence). The CDR3 region has the DNA TGTGCCAGCAGCCAAGACAGGGTCTATGGCTACACCTTC. Protein: CASSQDRVYGYTF.

CDR3 protein: CASSVGTGNEQFF. The CDR3 DNA is TGTGCCAGCAGCGTAGGGACAGGGAATGAGCAGTTCTTC. The chain carries TRBV9 and TRBJ2-1; 8 nucleotides line up with TRBD1. The CDR3 is made up of 13 amino acids. The junction had 0 bases not matched to a gene; V was cut back by 0 bases and J by 7 bases. From germline, CDR1 is SGDLS and CDR2 YYNGEE.

CDR3 nucleotides: TGTGCCAGCAGCTTGGTACTAGCGAACAATGAGCAGTTCTTC. It specifies CASSLVLANNEQFF. The chain combines TRBV5-6 with TRBJ2-1, with 7 positions matching TRBD2. The CDR3 contains 14 residues. The junction had 2 bases not matched to a gene; V was cut back by 0 bases and J by 5 bases. Germline V lookup: CDR1 SGHDT, CDR2 YYEEEE. The entire variable domain, with the rest obtained from reference TRBV5-6 and TRBJ2-1, is as follows: DAGVTQSPTHLIKTRGQQVTLRCSPKSGHDTVSWYQQALGQGPQFIFQYYEEEERQRGNFPDRFSGHQFPNYSSELNVNALLLGDSALYLCASSLVLANNEQFFGPGTRLTVL.

In DNA form, the CDR3 reads TGTGCCAGCCCCGGGACTAGCGGGGGGGTGTATACGCAGTATTTT. Translation gives CASPGTSGGVYTQYF. J is TRBJ2-3 and V is TRBV28; 16 nucleotides match TRBD2. The CDR3 is 15 amino acids. The germline V gene encodes CDR1 MDHEN and CDR2 SYDVKM. The V segment lost 8 bases and the J segment 7 bases; nucleotides outside the gene matches: 6.

The chain combines TRBV6-6 with TRBJ1-1, with D maybe TRBD1 (6 bases). This CDR3 comprises 15 residues. From germline, CDR1 is MNHNY and CDR2 SVGAGI (reference sequence). The V end was cut by 6 bases, the J end by 1 base, with 15 bases between. The CDR3 loop reads CASSYPQGQNTEAFF. In DNA, the CDR3 is TGTGCCAGCAGCTACCCTCAGGGGCAGAACACTGAAGCTTTCTTT.

The chain is built from TRBV9 and TRBJ2-2; D ambiguous. Germline CDR1 SGDLS, CDR2 YYNGEE. V dropped 6 bases and J dropped 7 bases, with 7 bases sitting between them. This CDR3 spans 11 amino acids. CDR3 loop: CASTTGGELFF. The CDR3 DNA reads as TGTGCCAGCACCACGGGCGGGGAGCTGTTTTTT.

The J gene is TRBJ2-3, the V gene TRBV24-1; tentative D call: TRBD1 (5 bases). The CDR3 is made up of 16 amino acids. In germline, CDR1 is KGHDR, CDR2 SFDVKD. The ends were cut back, 1 base at V and 1 base at J, with 11 bases in the middle. The CDR3 DNA reads TGTGCCACCAGTGATTTCGGCAGGGAACGCACAGATACGCAGTATTTT. It codes for CATSDFGRERTDTQYF.

The chain is built from TRBV6-5 and TRBJ2-5; possible D gene TRBD1, 5 bases. Germline loops: CDR1 MNHEY, CDR2 SVGAGI. Trimming shortened V by 6 bases and J by 4 bases, and 12 bases separated the two germline ends. The CDR3 loop spans 13 amino acids. CDR3 in amino acids: CASRVGVVETQYF. CDR3 coding DNA: TGTGCCAGCAGGGTAGGGGTTGTAGAGACCCAGTACTTC.

The chain employs TRBV10-3 and TRBJ2-2; 7 bases map to TRBD2. CDR1 and CDR2 (germline): ENHRY, SYGVKD. This CDR3 region has 13 residues. The ends lost 7 bases at V and 7 bases at J; junction bases unmatched: 6. CDR3 sequence: CAINAGENGELFF. The CDR3 bases are TGTGCCATCAATGCGGGAGAGAACGGGGAGCTGTTTTTT.

The chain employs TRBV2 and TRBJ2-2; TRBD1 agrees at 7 bases. The CDR3 has 13 residues. After removal of 11 bases from V and 2 bases from J, the junction contained 5 bases not matched to a gene. The germline gives CDR1 SNHLY, CDR2 FYNNEI. The CDR3 spells CAGGQLNTGELFF. CDR3 DNA: TGTGCCGGGGGACAGCTAAACACCGGGGAGCTGTTTTTT.